This TCR beta chain was sequenced for a study of T-cell reconstitution after alpha-beta-depleted transplantation in children. Points from the study as a whole: Diversity of TCRbeta at day 60 was high in some patients, arising from surviving recipient T cells and thymic progenitors. Reportedly, alpha-beta T cells present about two months post-transplant originated from several hundred expanded clones of graft origin. T-cell counts and diversity at one year post-transplant came mainly from newly produced T cells.

Germline V CDR1 and CDR2: PRHDT, FYEKMQ (reference sequence). Deletions cut 2 bases from V and 11 bases from J, with 11 bases between. The CDR3 is 12 residues long. This clonotype is judged medium-sized (0.01 to 0.1%). Antigen specificity is unknown. TCRbeta library preparation incorporated unique molecular identifiers. TCRdb ran MiXCR on the PCR reads and lists one entry per CDR3 protein. The sample contains 130,000 or so distinct CDR3 sequences, about 9.6% of which appear only once. The TCR comes from a girl under three years old who had a stem cell transplant for combined immunodeficiency, so the T cells may come from the graft donor. The rearrangement links TRBV13 to TRBJ2-3; D is possibly TRBD1 or TRBD2 (5 bases each). The specimen was PBMCs, mostly from graft donor cells, collected 180 days after TCRalphabeta/CD19-depleted stem cell transplant. The CDR3 here is CASSLQGRMQYF. The CDR3 nucleotides are TGTGCCAGCAGCTTACAGGGACGGATGCAGTATTTT.